The 24 T cell receptor beta chains listed next were all sequenced from one sample in a study of brain metastases from non-small cell lung cancer. Data came from immunoSEQ multiplex PCR; TCRdb stores just in-frame clones and leaves some out. Among over 2,000 clones, around 84% were seen once, and the ten largest hold about 16%. The specimen was tumor-adjacent normal tissue. The origin of the receptors is a donor aged 40 or over with non-small cell lung cancer.

The CDR3 region has the DNA TGTGCCAGTAGTATCGGGACAGCCACTGAAGCTTTCTTT. Protein sequence: CASSIGTATEAFF. The chain employs TRBV19 and TRBJ1-1, with TRBD1 matching over 7 bases. V shed 3 bases and J 4 bases; nucleotides not matched to a gene: 2. The CDR3 totals 13 residues. Germline loops: CDR1 LNHDA, CDR2 SQIVND (reference sequence). Based on the CDR3 plus reference TRBV19 and TRBJ1-1, the full variable domain is DGGITQSPKYLFRKEGQNVTLSCEQNLNHDAMYWYRQDPGQGLRLIYYSQIVNDFQKGDIAEGYSVSREKKESFPLTVTSAQKNPTAFYLCASSIGTATEAFFGQGTRLTVV.

This chain uses TRBV20-1 with TRBJ1-2; a weak D match, TRBD1 (5 bases). V lost 3 bases and J lost 4, with 15 bases in between. The CDR3 has 14 residues. CDR1 DFQATT and CDR2 SNEGSKA come from the germline V gene (reference sequence). CDR3: CSASWDRLVYGYTF. The DNA for the CDR3 is TGCAGTGCTAGTTGGGACCGGTTGGTCTATGGCTACACCTTC.

A note on this clone: At one end the junction does not follow the germline gene, possibly because of a read error. The sample carries other DNA sequences with the same CDR3. This chain links TRBV5-6 with TRBJ1-4; no reliable D call. This CDR3 is built from 13 residues. Germline loops: CDR1 SGHDT, CDR2 YYEEEE. CDR3 DNA sequence: TGTGCCAGCAGCCAGGTTTTGGATGAAAAATTGTTTTTT. Its translation is CASSQVLDEKLFF.

This chain joins TRBV10-3 and TRBJ2-3; 8 nucleotides line up with TRBD2. The CDR3 covers 14 residues. V shed 6 bases, J shed 2 bases, and the junction held 4 bases outside the gene matches. Germline values: CDR1 ENHRY, CDR2 SYGVKD. The CDR3 bases are TGTGCCATCAGAGCGGGGGCCTCCACAGATACGCAGTATTTT. As protein: CAIRAGASTDTQYF.

CDR3 sequence: CASSLGGPGRAFF. The CDR3 DNA is TGTGCCAGCAGCTTAGGAGGTCCAGGACGGGCTTTCTTT. This chain joins TRBV7-9 and TRBJ1-1; D is undetermined. The V gene's germline CDR1 is SEHNR and CDR2 FQNEAQ (reference sequence). This CDR3 spans 13 amino acids. V lost 1 base to trimming and J lost 11 bases, with 14 bases between them.

The chain employs TRBV19 and TRBJ2-7, with TRBD2 identical over 9 bases. J was trimmed by 6 bases and V by 5 bases; bases with no gene match: 8. The CDR3 length is 14 residues. Germline assignment: CDR1 LNHDA and CDR2 SQIVND (reference sequence). The CDR3 loop is CASSVVAGASEQYF. The CDR3, as DNA: TGTGCCAGTAGTGTGGTAGCGGGAGCTAGCGAGCAGTACTTC.

V and J are TRBV28 and TRBJ2-7; D gene ambiguous. This CDR3 region has 14 residues. Trimming took off 2 bases at V and 1 base at J, with 9 bases between the two ends. Germline assignment: CDR1 MDHEN and CDR2 SYDVKM. The CDR3, as DNA: TGTGCCAGCAGTTTACGTGTCCGATCCTACGAGCAGTACTTC. Translating gives CASSLRVRSYEQYF.

V gene TRBV5-1 combines with J gene TRBJ1-2; the D gene is possibly TRBD1 (6 bases). CDR1 and CDR2 from the germline V gene are SGHRS and YFSETQ. The V and J ends lost 1 base and 7 bases respectively, with 14 bases between them. This CDR3 region has 14 residues. As DNA, the CDR3 is TGCGCCAGCAGCTTGAACGTGGGGGACACTGGCTACACCTTC. Its translation: CASSLNVGDTGYTF.

The table lists this clone with a few counts. The V and J genes are TRBV5-5 and TRBJ2-1, with D unresolved. V lost 0 bases and J 7 bases, leaving 14 bases between the germline ends. The germline CDR1 and CDR2 sequences are SGHKS and YYEKEE (reference sequence). There are 15 residues in the CDR3. This chain's CDR3 is CASSLGLPPVNEQFF. The CDR3 DNA reads TGTGCCAGCAGCTTGGGTCTACCACCCGTAAATGAGCAGTTCTTC.

This rearrangement joins TRBV29-1 to TRBJ2-1; D possibly corresponds to TRBD2 (5 bases). The length of the CDR3 is 15 residues. The germline V gene has CDR1 SQVTM and CDR2 ANQGSEA. V dropped 3 bases and J dropped 1 base, with 13 bases sitting between them. The CDR3 reads CSVDAAGGSYNEQFF. CDR3 nucleotide sequence: TGCAGCGTTGATGCGGCTGGAGGTTCCTACAATGAGCAGTTCTTC.

The chain is built from TRBV5-1 and TRBJ2-6, with a possible D match to TRBD1 (5 bases). CDR3 length: 15 amino acids. The germline V gene encodes CDR1 SGHRS and CDR2 YFSETQ. V was cut by 4 bases and J by 0 bases, with 8 bases left in between. The CDR3 coding sequence is TGCGCCAGCAGCACACAGGACTCTGGGGCCAACGTCCTGACTTTC. Translating it yields CASSTQDSGANVLTF.

The rearrangement links TRBV5-6 to TRBJ2-4; D assignment may be TRBD1 or TRBD2 (5 bases each). The CDR3 runs to 17 residues. Germline V lookup: CDR1 SGHDT, CDR2 YYEEEE. Trimming removed 2 bases at V and 2 bases at J, with 17 bases between. The CDR3 nucleotides read TGTGCCAGCAGCTTACCCGGGGCCGGCCCGACCAAAAACATTCAGTACTTC. The encoded protein is CASSLPGAGPTKNIQYF.

This CDR3 is CATSDGAGLEQYF. DNA for the CDR3: TGTGCCACCAGTGATGGGGCGGGGCTGGAGCAGTACTTC. The rearrangement uses TRBV24-1 and TRBJ2-7; tentatively, D is TRBD2 (6 bases). Germline CDR1 reads KGHDR; CDR2 reads SFDVKD. This CDR3 has 13 residues. V was trimmed by 3 bases and J by 7 bases, leaving 12 bases between them.

The CDR3 coding sequence is TGTGCCAGCAGTTACCCAACCGGTACAGGGTGGTCCGGGGAGCTGTTTTTT. As protein: CASSYPTGTGWSGELFF. The chain recombines TRBV6-2 or TRBV6-3 with TRBJ2-2; D may be TRBD1 (6 bases). The V and J ends lost 2 bases and 6 bases respectively, with 19 bases between them. The CDR3 contains 17 residues. Germline loops: CDR1 MNHEY, CDR2 SVGEGT.

The chain joins TRBV6-4 to TRBJ1-2; no clear D gene. Deletions cut 4 bases from V and 6 bases from J, with 21 bases between. The CDR3 is made up of 16 amino acids. Germline CDR1 MRHNA, CDR2 SNTAGT. The CDR3 is CASSARQAAFGDGYTF. CDR3 nucleotide sequence: TGTGCCAGCAGTGCCCGCCAGGCGGCTTTTGGCGATGGCTACACCTTC.

This clone was found once. The chain links TRBV5-6 to TRBJ2-1; D is possibly TRBD2 (5 bases). Looked up from germline, CDR1 is SGHDT and CDR2 is YYEEEE. CDR3 length equals 15 residues. Deletions cut 5 bases from V and 2 bases from J, with 14 bases between. CDR3 DNA sequence: TGTGCCAGCAGTTCTACTAGGTCTCCCTACAATGAGCAGTTCTTC. Its protein product is CASSSTRSPYNEQFF.

The chain is built from TRBV7-2 and TRBJ2-3; 8 positions agree with TRBD2. The CDR3 totals 18 residues. The germline V gene encodes CDR1 SGHTA and CDR2 FQGNSA. Losses at the gene ends were 1 base for V and 1 base for J; bases not matched to a gene: 10. The CDR3 DNA reads as TGTGCCAGCAGCTTAGAGGCCCTAGCGGGCCGCCGCACAGATACGCAGTATTTT. This encodes CASSLEALAGRRTDTQYF.

The J gene is TRBJ2-2, the V gene TRBV19, with D unresolved. The CDR3 runs 14 residues. V lost 4 bases and J 6 bases, leaving 12 bases between the germline ends. Germline CDR1 LNHDA, CDR2 SQIVND (reference sequence). The CDR3 coding sequence is TGTGCCAGTAGTACTCGGTTTCTACCCGGGGAGCTGTTTTTT. Amino acid sequence: CASSTRFLPGELFF. The full variable domain, with the rest looked up from reference TRBV19 and TRBJ2-2, is DGGITQSPKYLFRKEGQNVTLSCEQNLNHDAMYWYRQDPGQGLRLIYYSQIVNDFQKGDIAEGYSVSREKKESFPLTVTSAQKNPTAFYLCASSTRFLPGELFFGEGSRLTVL.

The gene calls are TRBV6-1 and TRBJ2-1, with D perhaps TRBD2 (5 bases). Trimming stripped 2 bases from V and 7 bases from J, with 9 bases between. CDR1 is MNHNS and CDR2 is SASEGT in the germline V gene. The CDR3 covers 13 residues. The CDR3 protein is CASSELAGNEQFF. The CDR3 DNA follows: TGTGCCAGCAGTGAACTAGCCGGAAATGAGCAGTTCTTC.

The rearrangement joins TRBV6-1 to TRBJ1-2; D is ambiguous. CDR3 length equals 17 residues. Trimming pared 4 bases from V and 6 bases from J, leaving 24 bases between. CDR1 and CDR2 from the germline V gene are MNHNS and SASEGT. The CDR3 coding sequence is TGTGCCAGCAGTGCCGTGATAGGGAAAACTTTCTTTGATGGCTACACCTTC. Protein sequence: CASSAVIGKTFFDGYTF.

The rearrangement uses TRBV6-5 and TRBJ1-6; the D gene is possibly TRBD1 (5 bases). The germline V gene encodes CDR1 MNHEY and CDR2 SVGAGI. The length of the CDR3 is 13 residues. The V gene lost 7 bases and the J gene lost 7 bases, with 11 bases spanning the gap. In DNA form, the CDR3 reads TGTGCCAGCAAATCAGGGTTGAATTCACCCCTCCACTTT. Protein product: CASKSGLNSPLHF.

The chain couples TRBV7-8 to TRBJ2-1; a possible D gene is TRBD2 (6 bases). Trimming took off 4 bases at V and 0 bases at J, with 16 bases between the two ends. The CDR3 has 17 amino acids. Per the germline V gene, CDR1 is SGHVS and CDR2 is FQNEAQ. The CDR3 region is CASSSPGLRSSYNEQFF. The CDR3 bases are TGTGCCAGCAGCTCGCCGGGACTCCGGAGCTCCTACAATGAGCAGTTCTTC.

V and J are TRBV7-8 and TRBJ1-3; D call uncertain. Germline values: CDR1 SGHVS, CDR2 FQNEAQ. The CDR3 runs 15 residues. V lost 0 bases and J lost 2, with 8 bases in between. In DNA, the CDR3 is TGTGCCAGCAGCTTAGCATCGTCCCCTGGAAACACCATATATTTT. It specifies CASSLASSPGNTIYF.

The CDR3 coding sequence is TGCGCCAGCAGCTCGGGCCTCAAGGGAGGGCACACCGGGGAGCTGTTTTTT. This translates into CASSSGLKGGHTGELFF. The chain is built from TRBV5-1 and TRBJ2-2; 7 nucleotides agree with TRBD2. V was pared by 3 bases and J by 3 bases, with 11 bases of the junction left unmatched. The CDR3 is 17 residues long. Germline CDR1 and CDR2: SGHRS and YFSETQ.